This is a list of T cell receptor beta chains from one sample in a study of cytomegalovirus exposure and HLA in healthy donors. Data came from immunoSEQ multiplex PCR; TCRdb stores just in-frame clones and leaves some out. The sample contains some 150,000 clones, over 65% of which appear only once. The sample consisted of PBMCs. The receptors come from a middle-aged man in good health and CMV-seropositive. Each CDR3 is given with its conserved first and last residue. The order of the fields is J gene, CDR3 length, V gene, clone size, D gene, CDR3 DNA, CDR3 protein. D genes are given only for firm matches. Some rows have no size entry. The others give once, few or many, or a class for an expanded clone.

TRBJ1-1	16	TRBV5-1	once	.	TGCGCCAGCAGCTTGGGCGGGACGGCGGGTGCCACTGAAGCTTTCTTT	CASSLGGTAGATEAFF
TRBJ1-1	13	TRBV5-1	.	.	TGCGCCAGCAGAAAATCAGGGCAACTTGAAGCTTTCTTT	CASRKSGQLEAFF
TRBJ2-5	13	TRBV7-2	once	.	TGTGCCAGCAGCTACGGGAAGGCAGAGACCCAGTACTTC	CASSYGKAETQYF
TRBJ2-3	16	TRBV6-1	.	TRBD2	TGTGCCAGCAGTGAATCGGCTAGCGGGTTTCCAGATACGCAGTATTTT	CASSESASGFPDTQYF
TRBJ1-4	14	TRBV7-2	.	.	TGTGCCAGCAGGAGTTCTGCAACTAATGAAAAACTGTTTTTT	CASRSSATNEKLFF
TRBJ1-2	15	TRBV9	.	TRBD1	TGTGCCAGCAGCGCACAACCGACAGGGGGCTATGGCTACACCTTC	CASSAQPTGGYGYTF
TRBJ1-1	15	TRBV7-2	.	.	TGTGCCAGCAGCTTCTCCGGACAAGCCAACACTGAAGCTTTCTTT	CASSFSGQANTEAFF
TRBJ2-6	17	TRBV18	.	TRBD1	TGTGCCAGCTCATGGACAGGGGAAATCTCTGGGGCCAACGTCCTGACTTTC	CASSWTGEISGANVLTF
TRBJ1-2	16	TRBV5-6	.	.	TGTGCCAGCAGCTTGGTGGATCGGATTGCGGGGTCTGGCTACACCTTC	CASSLVDRIAGSGYTF
TRBJ1-2	15	TRBV6-1	.	.	TGTGCCGCCTCCAACCCAGTTCCCGGGGACTATGGCTACACCTTC	CAASNPVPGDYGYTF
TRBJ2-3	15	TRBV7-3	few	.	TGTGCCAGCAGCGCACGGGCCGGGAGATCAGATACGCAGTATTTT	CASSARAGRSDTQYF
TRBJ2-7	14	TRBV30	.	.	TGTGCCTGGACTATGGGGTCCAGAGACTACGAGCAGTACTTC	CAWTMGSRDYEQYF
TRBJ2-7	15	TRBV5-4	.	TRBD1	TGTGCCAGCAGTGATCGGACAGGGCTCTCCTACGAGCAGTACTTC	CASSDRTGLSYEQYF
TRBJ2-5	14	TRBV5-1	few	TRBD1	TGCGCCAGCAGTCACGGGACAGGGGGGGAAGAGCAGTACTTC	CASSHGTGGEEQYF
TRBJ2-5	15	TRBV5-1	.	.	TGCGCCAGCAGGACTCGGGACACCATGCAAGAGACCCAGTACTTC	CASRTRDTMQETQYF
TRBJ1-3	15	TRBV7-2	.	.	TGTGCCAGCAGCTTTCAGGGGTCCTCTGGAGACACCATATATTTT	CASSFQGSSGDTIYF
TRBJ2-5	17	TRBV15	.	TRBD2	TGTGCCACCAGCGAGGGGGGGACTAGCGGGTTTCGAGAGACCCAGTACTTC	CATSEGGTSGFRETQYF
TRBJ2-1	15	TRBV19	.	.	TGTGCCAGTAGTTCCCTAGCGAATAACTACAATGAGCAGTTCTTC	CASSSLANNYNEQFF
TRBJ2-7	14	TRBV9	few	TRBD1	TGTGCCAGCAGCAAAGACAGGGGGTTTGACGAGCAGTACTTC	CASSKDRGFDEQYF
TRBJ1-1	15	TRBV7-3	.	TRBD1	TGTGCCAGCAGCCCGGCGGGAGGACAGGGGTTTGAAGCTTTCTTT	CASSPAGGQGFEAFF
TRBJ1-1	15	TRBV19	.	.	TGTGCCAGTAGTATAGACACAGGGTCCGACACTGAAGCTTTCTTT	CASSIDTGSDTEAFF
TRBJ2-7	12	TRBV28	.	.	TGTGCCAGCACTAGCGAACACTACGAGCAGTACTTC	CASTSEHYEQYF
TRBJ2-3	14	TRBV4-3	.	.	TGCGCCAGCAGCCTGGAAAGGGGGTCTCCTACGCAGTATTTT	CASSLERGSPTQYF
TRBJ2-7	12	TRBV9	.	.	TGTGCCAGCAGCCCCCCAAATTACGAGCAGTACTTC	CASSPPNYEQYF
TRBJ2-2	15	TRBV5-1	.	.	TGCGCCAGCAGTTTTGGGGCGGCAAACACCGGGGAGCTGTTTTTT	CASSFGAANTGELFF
TRBJ2-3	14	TRBV29-1	.	.	TGCAGCGTTGGCCTAGCCATTTTCACAGATACGCAGTATTTT	CSVGLAIFTDTQYF
TRBJ2-7	13	TRBV7-3	.	TRBD2	TGTGCCAGCAGCTTAGGGACTAACTACGAGCAGTACTTC	CASSLGTNYEQYF
TRBJ2-3	17	TRBV19	.	TRBD2	TGTGCCAGTAGTACGGGCTGGGTGGCTAGCGGGAGTTATACGCAGTATTTT	CASSTGWVASGSYTQYF
TRBJ2-3	15	TRBV11-3	.	TRBD2	TGTGCCAGCAGCTTAATGGCGGGAGGCACAGATACGCAGTATTTT	CASSLMAGGTDTQYF
TRBJ2-7	12	TRBV9	.	.	TGTGCCAGCAGCGCCCAACAGGGCCCGCAGTACTTC	CASSAQQGPQYF
TRBJ2-5	14	TRBV7-3	.	TRBD2	TGTGCCAGCAGCTTAGGAACTAGCGAAGAGACCCAGTACTTC	CASSLGTSEETQYF
TRBJ2-6	18	TRBV11-2	.	.	TGTGCCAGCAGCGTCCAAAGCTACAGGGCATCTGGGGCCAACGTCCTGACTTTC	CASSVQSYRASGANVLTF
TRBJ1-1	14	TRBV5-1	few	.	TGCGCCAGCAGCTTGAACGGACAGAACACTGAAGCTTTCTTT	CASSLNGQNTEAFF
TRBJ2-7	14	TRBV19	.	TRBD1	TGTGCCAGTAGTATAGCACAGGGGGCCTACGAGCAGTACTTC	CASSIAQGAYEQYF
TRBJ2-5	15	TRBV4-3	few	TRBD2	TGCGCCAGCAGCCAAGGAGCGGGACCTCAAGAGACCCAGTACTTC	CASSQGAGPQETQYF
TRBJ1-4	14	TRBV5-1	.	.	TGCGCCAGCAAGGAGGAAGGGGGGGATGAAAAACTGTTTTTT	CASKEEGGDEKLFF
TRBJ2-7	17	TRBV4-3	.	TRBD2	TGCGCCAGCAGCCAAGATCTTGGACTAGCGGGATCCTTCGAGCAGTACTTC	CASSQDLGLAGSFEQYF
TRBJ2-7	14	TRBV27	.	.	TGTGCCAGCAGTTTTCAAGGGGGGGGTTACGAGCAGTACTTC	CASSFQGGGYEQYF
TRBJ1-5	15	TRBV19	.	TRBD1	TGTGCCAGTAGCAATGGGACAGTAGCAAGGCAGCCCCAGCATTTT	CASSNGTVARQPQHF
TRBJ2-2	16	TRBV27	.	TRBD1	TGTGCCAGCAGTTCATCGTCAGGGGGCCCCACCGGGGAGCTGTTTTTT	CASSSSSGGPTGELFF
TRBJ1-3	16	TRBV7-2	.	.	TGTGCCAGCAGCCGGCGGGAGGGTCGGTCTGGAAACACCATATATTTT	CASSRREGRSGNTIYF
TRBJ1-1	14	TRBV5-1	.	TRBD1	TGCGCCAGCAGCTTTACAGGGGCGCTAACTGAAGCTTTCTTT	CASSFTGALTEAFF
TRBJ2-7	19	TRBV1	few	.	TGCACCAGCAGCCAAGGGGAGAGCGGGGGGACGCAATTTACCTACGAGCAGTACTTC	CTSSQGESGGTQFTYEQYF
TRBJ2-3	12	TRBV13	.	.	TGTGCCAGCAGCATCAGAGTCGGGAGTCGGTATTTT	CASSIRVGSRYF
TRBJ2-7	14	TRBV27	.	TRBD1	TGTGCCAGCAGTTCCGGGACAGGCCTCTACGAGCAGTACTTC	CASSSGTGLYEQYF
TRBJ2-7	16	TRBV27	.	TRBD2	TGTGCCAGCAGTTTATCCCAAGCGGGAGGCCCCTACGAGCAGTACTTC	CASSLSQAGGPYEQYF
TRBJ2-7	15	TRBV21-1	.	.	TGTGCCAGCAGCGAAGCAGCGGACGTTCCGGACGAGCAGTACTTC	CASSEAADVPDEQYF
TRBJ2-7	13	TRBV2	.	TRBD1	TGTGCCAGCACCCTGGGACAGAACTACGAGCAGTACTTC	CASTLGQNYEQYF
TRBJ2-2	15	TRBV25-1	.	TRBD2	TGTGCCAGCACCTGGACTAGCGGGAGCACCGGGGAGCTGTTTTTT	CASTWTSGSTGELFF
TRBJ2-1	16	TRBV6-1	.	TRBD2	TGTGCCAGCAGTGTACTAGGGACTAGCGGCTACAATGAGCAGTTCTTC	CASSVLGTSGYNEQFF
TRBJ1-3	15	TRBV7-3	.	TRBD1	TGTGCCAGCAGCTTAACGGGACAGCCTGGAAACACCATATATTTT	CASSLTGQPGNTIYF
TRBJ2-3	15	TRBV11-2	.	.	TGTGCCAGCAGCTTAACGGCAGGTTCTATGGATACGCAGTATTTT	CASSLTAGSMDTQYF
TRBJ2-5	13	TRBV18	.	TRBD2	TGTGCTGAACCCCTAGCGGAGCAAGAGACCCAGTACTTC	CAEPLAEQETQYF
TRBJ1-2	13	TRBV28	.	.	TGTGCCAGCAGAACCGGGGGGACGGGTGGCTACACCTTC	CASRTGGTGGYTF